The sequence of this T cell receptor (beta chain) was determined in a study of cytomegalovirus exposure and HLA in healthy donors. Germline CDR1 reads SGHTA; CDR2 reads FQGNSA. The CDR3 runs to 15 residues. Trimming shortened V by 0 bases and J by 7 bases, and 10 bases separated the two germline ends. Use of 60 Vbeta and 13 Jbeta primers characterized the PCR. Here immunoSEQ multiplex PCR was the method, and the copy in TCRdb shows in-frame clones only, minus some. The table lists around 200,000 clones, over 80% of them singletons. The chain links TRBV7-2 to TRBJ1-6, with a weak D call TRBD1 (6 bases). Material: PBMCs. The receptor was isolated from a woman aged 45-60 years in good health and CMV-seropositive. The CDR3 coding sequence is TGTGCCAGCAGCTTAGCGCAGGGGCTCAATTCACCCCTCCACTTT. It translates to CASSLAQGLNSPLHF. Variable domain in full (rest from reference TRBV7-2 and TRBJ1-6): GAGVSQSPSNKVTEKGKDVELRCDPISGHTALYWYRQSLGQGLEFLIYFQGNSAPDKSGLPSDRFSAERTGGSVSTLTIQRTQQEDSAVYLCASSLAQGLNSPLHFGNGTRLTVT.